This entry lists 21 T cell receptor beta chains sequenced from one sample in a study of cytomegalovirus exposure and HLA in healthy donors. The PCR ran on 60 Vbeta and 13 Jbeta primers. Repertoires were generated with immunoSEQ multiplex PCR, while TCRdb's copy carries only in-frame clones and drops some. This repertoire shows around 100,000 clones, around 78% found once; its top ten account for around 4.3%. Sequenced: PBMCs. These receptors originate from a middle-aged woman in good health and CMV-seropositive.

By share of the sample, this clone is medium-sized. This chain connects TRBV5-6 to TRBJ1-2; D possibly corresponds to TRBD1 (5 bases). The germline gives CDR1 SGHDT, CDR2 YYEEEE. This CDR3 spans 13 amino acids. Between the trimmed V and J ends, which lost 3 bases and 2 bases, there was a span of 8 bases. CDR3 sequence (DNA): TGTGCCAGCAGCTGGAGACAGAACTATGGCTACACCTTC. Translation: CASSWRQNYGYTF.

CDR3 region: CASSPQVLAVHRYEQYF. The CDR3 region has the DNA TGTGCCAGCAGCCCCCAGGTCCTAGCGGTCCACCGCTACGAGCAGTACTTC. The chain joins TRBV11-3 to TRBJ2-7; 7 bases map to TRBD2. Germline CDR1 and CDR2: SGHNT and YENEEA. CDR3 size: 17 residues. V lost 5 bases to trimming and J lost 3 bases; unmatched junction nucleotides: 16. The full variable domain, completed using reference TRBV11-3 and TRBJ2-7, is EAGVVQSPRYKIIEKKQPVAFWCNPISGHNTLYWYLQNLGQGPELLIRYENEEAVDDSQLPKDRFSAERLKGVDSTLKIQPAELGDSAVYLCASSPQVLAVHRYEQYFGPGTRLTVT.

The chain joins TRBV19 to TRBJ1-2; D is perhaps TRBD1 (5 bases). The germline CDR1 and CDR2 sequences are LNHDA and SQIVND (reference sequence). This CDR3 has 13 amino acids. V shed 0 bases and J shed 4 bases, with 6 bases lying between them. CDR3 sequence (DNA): TGTGCCAGTAGTATAGACGGGGGCTATGGCTACACCTTC. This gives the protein CASSIDGGYGYTF.

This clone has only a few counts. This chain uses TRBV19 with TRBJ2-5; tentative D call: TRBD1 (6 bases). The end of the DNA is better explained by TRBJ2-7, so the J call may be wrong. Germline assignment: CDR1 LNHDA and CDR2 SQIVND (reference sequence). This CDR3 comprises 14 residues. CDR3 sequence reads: CASSVQGTWDEQYF. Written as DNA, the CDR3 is TGTGCCAGTAGTGTACAGGGTACGTGGGACGAGCAGTACTTC.

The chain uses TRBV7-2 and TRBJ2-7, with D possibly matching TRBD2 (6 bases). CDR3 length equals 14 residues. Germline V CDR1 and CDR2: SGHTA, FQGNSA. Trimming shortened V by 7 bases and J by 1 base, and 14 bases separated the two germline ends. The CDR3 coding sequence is TGTGCCAGCAATAGCGGAGGAGGATCCTACGAGCAGTACTTC. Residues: CASNSGGGSYEQYF.

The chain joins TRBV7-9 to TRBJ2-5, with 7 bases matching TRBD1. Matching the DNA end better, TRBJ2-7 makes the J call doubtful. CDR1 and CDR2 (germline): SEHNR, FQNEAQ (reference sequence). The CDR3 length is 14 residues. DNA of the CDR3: TGTGCCAGCAGGAGAATCGGGACAGCGATCGAGCAGTACTTC. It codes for CASRRIGTAIEQYF.

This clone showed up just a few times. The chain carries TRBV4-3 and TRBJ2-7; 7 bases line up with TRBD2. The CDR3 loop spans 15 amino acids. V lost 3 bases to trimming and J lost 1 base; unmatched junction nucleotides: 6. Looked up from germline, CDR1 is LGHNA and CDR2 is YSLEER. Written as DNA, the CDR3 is TGCGCCAGCAGCCAGTACACTAGCGAATCCTACGAGCAGTACTTC. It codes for CASSQYTSESYEQYF.

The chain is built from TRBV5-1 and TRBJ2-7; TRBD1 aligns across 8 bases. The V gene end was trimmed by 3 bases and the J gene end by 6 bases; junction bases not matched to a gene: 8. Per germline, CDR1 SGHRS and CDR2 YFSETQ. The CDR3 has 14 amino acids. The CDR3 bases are TGCGCCAGCAGCTATGATACACAGGGGGTCGAGCAGTACTTC. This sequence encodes CASSYDTQGVEQYF. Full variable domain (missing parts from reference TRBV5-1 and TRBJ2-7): KAGVTQTPRYLIKTRGQQVTLSCSPISGHRSVSWYQQTPGQGLQFLFEYFSETQRNKGNFPGRFSGRQFSNSRSEMNVSTLELGDSALYLCASSYDTQGVEQYFGPGTRLTVT.

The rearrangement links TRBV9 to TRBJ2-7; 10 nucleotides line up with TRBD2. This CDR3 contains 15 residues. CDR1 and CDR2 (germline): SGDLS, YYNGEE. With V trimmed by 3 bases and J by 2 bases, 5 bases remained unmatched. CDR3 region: CASSATGLAAYEQYF. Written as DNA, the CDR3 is TGTGCCAGCAGCGCAACAGGACTAGCGGCCTACGAGCAGTACTTC.

The CDR3 nucleotides are TGTGCCAGCAGTCAGACCCGGGGGGGAGAGACCCAGTACTTC. It translates to CASSQTRGGETQYF. J is TRBJ2-5 and V is TRBV7-2; 8 nucleotides line up with TRBD2. CDR1 and CDR2 (germline): SGHTA, FQGNSA. The junction had 7 bases not matched to a gene; V was cut back by 6 bases and J by 4 bases. This CDR3 has 14 residues.

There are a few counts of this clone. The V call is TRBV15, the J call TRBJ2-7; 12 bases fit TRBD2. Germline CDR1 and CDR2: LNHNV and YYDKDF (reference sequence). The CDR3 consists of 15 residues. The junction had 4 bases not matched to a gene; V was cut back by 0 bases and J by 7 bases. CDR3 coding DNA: TGTGCCACCAGCAGAGATGGGCTAGCGGGAGGGGAGCAGTACTTC. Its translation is CATSRDGLAGGEQYF. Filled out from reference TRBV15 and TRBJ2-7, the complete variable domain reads DAMVIQNPRYQVTQFGKPVTLSCSQTLNHNVMYWYQQKSSQAPKLLFHYYDKDFNNEADTPDNFQSRRPNTSFCFLDIRSPGLGDTAMYLCATSRDGLAGGEQYFGPGTRLTVT.

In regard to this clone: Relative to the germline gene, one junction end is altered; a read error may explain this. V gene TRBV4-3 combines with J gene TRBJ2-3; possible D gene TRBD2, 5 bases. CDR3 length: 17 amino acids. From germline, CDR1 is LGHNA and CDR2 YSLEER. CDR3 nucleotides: TGCGCCAGCAGCCTGGCGTCGAGAGGGCGGCTAACAGATATGCAGTATTTT. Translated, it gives CASSLASRGRLTDMQYF.

The CDR3 DNA is TGTGCCAGCAGCCCTCCTGGGACGGACTACTACGAGCAGTACTTC. Protein: CASSPPGTDYYEQYF. The gene calls are TRBV7-2 and TRBJ2-7; D possibly corresponds to TRBD2 (6 bases). The CDR3 is 15 residues long. V was shortened by 5 bases and J by 3 bases, with 17 bases between the two germline ends. From germline, CDR1 is SGHTA and CDR2 FQGNSA.

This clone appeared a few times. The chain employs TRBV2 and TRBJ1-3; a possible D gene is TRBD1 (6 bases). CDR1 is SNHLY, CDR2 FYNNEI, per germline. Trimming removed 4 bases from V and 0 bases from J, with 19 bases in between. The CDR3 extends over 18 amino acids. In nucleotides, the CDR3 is TGTGCCAGCAGTGGATTTCAACAGGGAATGATCTCTGGAAACACCATATATTTT. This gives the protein CASSGFQQGMISGNTIYF. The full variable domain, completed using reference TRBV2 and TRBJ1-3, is EPEVTQTPSHQVTQMGQEVILRCVPISNHLYFYWYRQILGQKVEFLVSFYNNEISEKSEIFDDQFSVERPDGSNFTLKIRSTKLEDSAMYFCASSGFQQGMISGNTIYFGEGSWLTVV.

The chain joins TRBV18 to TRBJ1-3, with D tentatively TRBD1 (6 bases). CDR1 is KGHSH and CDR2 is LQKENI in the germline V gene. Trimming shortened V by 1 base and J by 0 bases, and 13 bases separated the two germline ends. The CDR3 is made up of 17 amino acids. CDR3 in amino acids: CASSPLNHRDSGNTIYF. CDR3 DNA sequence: TGTGCCAGCTCACCACTTAATCACAGGGACTCTGGAAACACCATATATTTT.

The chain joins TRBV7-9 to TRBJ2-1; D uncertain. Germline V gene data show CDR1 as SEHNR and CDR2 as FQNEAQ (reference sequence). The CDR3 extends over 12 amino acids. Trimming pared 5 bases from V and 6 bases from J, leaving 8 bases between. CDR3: CASSPLGNEQFF. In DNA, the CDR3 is TGTGCCAGCAGCCCTCTAGGCAATGAGCAGTTCTTC.

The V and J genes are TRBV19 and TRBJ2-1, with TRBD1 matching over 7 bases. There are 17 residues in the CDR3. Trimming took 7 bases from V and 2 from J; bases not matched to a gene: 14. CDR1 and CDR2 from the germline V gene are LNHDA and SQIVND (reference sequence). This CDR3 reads CASTDSPGTETYNEQFF. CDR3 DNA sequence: TGTGCCAGTACCGACAGCCCCGGGACAGAAACCTACAATGAGCAGTTCTTC. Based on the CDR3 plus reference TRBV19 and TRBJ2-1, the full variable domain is DGGITQSPKYLFRKEGQNVTLSCEQNLNHDAMYWYRQDPGQGLRLIYYSQIVNDFQKGDIAEGYSVSREKKESFPLTVTSAQKNPTAFYLCASTDSPGTETYNEQFFGPGTRLTVL.

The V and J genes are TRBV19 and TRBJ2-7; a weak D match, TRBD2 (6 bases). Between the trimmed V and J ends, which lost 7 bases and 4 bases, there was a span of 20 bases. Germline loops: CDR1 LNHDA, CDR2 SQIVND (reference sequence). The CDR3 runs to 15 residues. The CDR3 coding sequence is TGTGCCAGTACCCCCTCCGGGACTGATTCGTACGAGCAGTACTTC. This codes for CASTPSGTDSYEQYF. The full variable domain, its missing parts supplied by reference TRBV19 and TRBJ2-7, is DGGITQSPKYLFRKEGQNVTLSCEQNLNHDAMYWYRQDPGQGLRLIYYSQIVNDFQKGDIAEGYSVSREKKESFPLTVTSAQKNPTAFYLCASTPSGTDSYEQYFGPGTRLTVT.

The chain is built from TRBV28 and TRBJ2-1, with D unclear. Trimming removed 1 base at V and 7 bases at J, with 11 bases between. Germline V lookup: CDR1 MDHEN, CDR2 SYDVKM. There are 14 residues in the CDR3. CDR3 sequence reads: CASSLLVSWNEQFF. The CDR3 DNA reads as TGTGCCAGCAGTTTATTGGTTAGCTGGAATGAGCAGTTCTTC. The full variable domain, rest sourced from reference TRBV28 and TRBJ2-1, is DVKVTQSSRYLVKRTGEKVFLECVQDMDHENMFWYRQDPGLGLRLIYFSYDVKMKEKGDIPEGYSVSREKKERFSLILESASTNQTSMYLCASSLLVSWNEQFFGPGTRLTVL.

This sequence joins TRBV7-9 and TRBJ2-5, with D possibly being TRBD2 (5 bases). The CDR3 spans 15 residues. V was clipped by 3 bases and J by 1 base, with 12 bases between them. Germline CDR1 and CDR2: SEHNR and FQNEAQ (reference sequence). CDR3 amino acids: CASSFEGSGQETQYF. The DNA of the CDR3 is TGTGCCAGCAGCTTTGAGGGAAGCGGCCAAGAGACCCAGTACTTC.

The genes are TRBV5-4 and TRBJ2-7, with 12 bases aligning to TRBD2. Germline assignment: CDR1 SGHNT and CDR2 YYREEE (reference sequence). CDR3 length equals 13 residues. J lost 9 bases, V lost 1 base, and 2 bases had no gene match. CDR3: CASSLLLAGGQYF. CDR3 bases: TGTGCCAGCAGCTTGTTACTAGCGGGAGGGCAGTACTTC.